Reported below is one TCR beta chain. This sample is drawn from a study of blood T cell repertoires in COVID-19. Study-level background: In each case, the material was cDNA or gDNA derived from T cells, B-cell-depleted T cells, or PBMCs.

Per the original data handling: Estimation of nucleated cell counts relied on the amplification of reference gene primers. Method: immunoSEQ multiplex PCR; TCRdb's copy keeps in-frame clones and lacks some. V and J calls and clone size follow that table, whereas D and trimming were derived from the DNA. The sample holds 63,000 or so clones, about 82% seen once. Looked up from germline, CDR1 is MNHEY and CDR2 is SVGAGI. The length of the CDR3 is 15 residues. The V segment lost 2 bases and the J segment 1 base; nucleotides outside the gene matches: 2. The V call is TRBV6-5, the J call TRBJ2-7; TRBD2 agrees at 10 bases. The sample consisted of peripheral blood. The sequence derives from a human donor in a cohort sampled during active COVID-19. CDR3 coding DNA: TGTGCCAGCAGTTACGGACTAGCGGCTTCCTACGAGCAGTACTTC. It codes for CASSYGLAASYEQYF.